Listed below are T cell receptor beta chains from one sample, sequenced in a study of neoadjuvant anti-PD-1 for oral cavity cancer. Assay: immunoSEQ multiplex PCR; the TCRdb copy retains only in-frame clones and omits some. This table has roughly 46,000 clones, 60% to 80% appearing once. Here the sequenced sample was PBMCs, taken after nivolumab (anti-PD-1) treatment. The receptors originated from a person between 40 and 85 years old with oral cavity squamous cell carcinoma. CDR3s include the opening cysteine and the closing phenylalanine or tryptophan. D genes are given only for firm matches. Not every row has a clone size; where given, it reads once, few, many or a size class.

>few|TRBD1|TRBV15|TRBJ2-1
TGTGCCACCAGCAGGTCCCGGACAGGGGTTCGAAATGAGCAGTTCTTC
CATSRSRTGVRNEQFF
>.|.|TRBV5-1|TRBJ1-1
TGCGCCAGCAGCTTGGGTGGAACGGGAGTCACTGAAGCTTTCTTT
CASSLGGTGVTEAFF
>.|.|TRBV11-3|TRBJ2-1
TGTGCCAGCAGCAAAAGGGGTAATGAGCAGTTCTTC
CASSKRGNEQFF
>.|.|TRBV5-5|TRBJ1-2
TGTGCCAGCAGCTTGGACAGCTATGGCTACACCTTC
CASSLDSYGYTF
>.|.|TRBV6-5|TRBJ1-1
TGTGCCAGCAGTTCCTCGAGCAGGCACGGGGGAGCTTTCTTT
CASSSSSRHGGAFF
>.|.|TRBV15|TRBJ1-1
TGTGCCACCAGCAGCCCCATGGACGGCCCAGGGACTGAAGCTTTCTTT
CATSSPMDGPGTEAFF
>.|.|TRBV15|TRBJ1-5
TGTGCCACCAGCAGAGAATACGGTGGCCATCAGCCCCAGCATTTT
CATSREYGGHQPQHF
>.|.|TRBV28|TRBJ1-2
TGTGCCAGCACCCCAGTCAACCGGAACTATGGCTACACCTTC
CASTPVNRNYGYTF
>.|.|TRBV6-6|TRBJ1-1
TGTGCCAGCAGCTATGACTCAGGCCGCGGAGCTTTCTTT
CASSYDSGRGAFF
>.|.|TRBV5-5|TRBJ2-3
TGTGCCAGCAGCTGGGGAGGTCCTAAGGATACGCAGTATTTT
CASSWGGPKDTQYF
>.|TRBD1|TRBV5-5|TRBJ1-1
TGTGCCAGCAGCTTGGCCCCGACAGGGGGGACTGAAGCTTTCTTT
CASSLAPTGGTEAFF
>.|TRBD1|TRBV7-6|TRBJ1-2
TGTGCCAGCAGCTCCAGGGGGCGCGATGGCTACACCTTC
CASSSRGRDGYTF
>.|TRBD2|TRBV6-5|TRBJ2-1
TGTGCCAGCAGGACTGGGGGCGGGGGGCACAATGAGCAGTTCTTC
CASRTGGGGHNEQFF
>few|TRBD2|TRBV2|TRBJ2-3
TGTGCCAGCAGTGAATCAGTGCGGGGGGGCGCAGATACGCAGTATTTT
CASSESVRGGADTQYF
>.|TRBD2|TRBV9|TRBJ2-7
TGTGCCAGCAGCGTAGGTGATAGCGGGAGGTACGAGCAGTACTTC
CASSVGDSGRYEQYF
>few|.|TRBV4-1|TRBJ1-4
TGCGCCAGCAGCCAAATGGGGTCTGAAAAACTGTTTTTT
CASSQMGSEKLFF
>few|TRBD1|TRBV5-4|TRBJ1-2
TGTGCCAGCAGCAACCGGGACAGGGGAAGCTATGGCTACACCTTC
CASSNRDRGSYGYTF
>.|.|TRBV28|TRBJ1-5
TGTGCCAGCAGTGGCCAGGGTTATCAGCCCCAGCATTTT
CASSGQGYQPQHF
>.|.|TRBV4-1|TRBJ1-2
TGCGCCAGCAGCCAAGATGTTTCGAGGAACCTTGGCGCCTATGGCTACACCTTC
CASSQDVSRNLGAYGYTF
>.|.|TRBV5-1|TRBJ2-1
TGCGCCAGCAGCTTGGTTGACTCGAACGATGAGCAGTTCTTC
CASSLVDSNDEQFF
>.|TRBD2|TRBV27|TRBJ2-1
TGTGCCAGCATGGCTAGCGGGAGATTCCGAGAGGCGATCCAGGGTGAGCAGTTCTTC
CASMASGRFREAIQGEQFF
>few|.|TRBV28|TRBJ1-1
TGTGCCAGCAGTCCCTCAGGGTACACTGAAGCTTTCTTT
CASSPSGYTEAFF
>few|.|TRBV19|TRBJ1-5
TGTGCCAGTAGTATAGCTAGGGGAAGCAATCAGCCCCAGCATTTT
CASSIARGSNQPQHF
>.|.|TRBV6-5|TRBJ1-5
TGTGCCAGCAGTTACAGAGGCGGGAATCAGCCCCAGCATTTT
CASSYRGGNQPQHF
>.|.|TRBV5-6|TRBJ1-1
TGTGCCAGCAGCTCCGCAAGGTGGACAATGAACACTGAAGCTTTCTTT
CASSSARWTMNTEAFF
>.|.|TRBV6-5|TRBJ2-1
TGTGCCAGCAGTTACGGGGTTAATCTCCCGGGGGTCTTC
CASSYGVNLPGVF
>.|TRBD2|TRBV19|TRBJ2-1
TGTGCCAGTACCGAGGTAGCGGGAGGTTCCAATGAGCAGTTCTTC
CASTEVAGGSNEQFF
>once|TRBD2|TRBV27|TRBJ2-7
TGTGCCAGCAGTCCCGGGACTACCTCCTACGAGCAGTACTTC
CASSPGTTSYEQYF
>.|.|TRBV10-1|TRBJ2-2
TGCGCCAGCAGTTTTCCGGGCACCGGGGAGCTGTTTTTT
CASSFPGTGELFF
>once|TRBD2|TRBV19|TRBJ2-7
TGTGCCAGTAGTATTGGCGGGAGTAAAGAGGACGAGCAGTACTTC
CASSIGGSKEDEQYF
>.|.|TRBV10-1|TRBJ1-2
TGCGCCAGCAGTGAAGGGGGTAGCTATGGCTACACCTTC
CASSEGGSYGYTF
>.|.|TRBV6-4|TRBJ1-2
TGTGCCAGCAGTGACTCCCGCTATGGCTACACCTTC
CASSDSRYGYTF
>once|.|TRBV7-6|TRBJ1-1
TGTGCCAGCAGCTTAGGGCAGGGCACTGAAGCTTTCTTT
CASSLGQGTEAFF
>.|.|TRBV2|TRBJ1-1
TGTGCCAGCAGTCCACAGGGCCTAAACACTGAAGCTTTCTTT
CASSPQGLNTEAFF
>.|.|TRBV7-9|TRBJ1-5
TGTGCCAGCAGCCTGGCCCCGGGTCAGCCCCAGCATTTT
CASSLAPGQPQHF
>.|.|TRBV2|TRBJ2-5
TGTGCCAGCATAGGGACCGACGGTGGGGAAGAGACCCAGTACTTC
CASIGTDGGEETQYF
>once|TRBD1|TRBV6-5|TRBJ1-1
TGTGCCACCGGACAGGGGGGGACTGAAGCTTTCTTT
CATGQGGTEAFF
>.|TRBD1|TRBV2|TRBJ1-2
TGTGCCAGCAGTGAAAGAGGACAGGGGGCAGGAGGCTACACCTTC
CASSERGQGAGGYTF
>.|.|TRBV9|TRBJ2-1
TGTGCCAGCAGCGTAGGGGCCGGAGCCTACAATGAGCAGTTCTTC
CASSVGAGAYNEQFF
>few|TRBD1|TRBV5-1|TRBJ1-1
TGCGCCAGCAGTAATGAGGGGGCGCGGACTGAAGCTTTCTTT
CASSNEGARTEAFF
>few|.|TRBV5-4|TRBJ2-7
TGTGCCAGCAGCTTGGGTGGCGGGGCGACCTACGAGCAGTACTTC
CASSLGGGATYEQYF